The 16 T cell receptor beta chains listed next were all sequenced from one sample in a study of T-cell reconstitution after alpha-beta-depleted transplantation in children. Unique molecular identifiers were used to barcode this TCRbeta library. TCRdb itself ran the PCR reads through MiXCR, one entry per CDR3 protein. The sample contains under 250,000 distinct CDR3 sequences, approximately 7% of which appear only once. The sequencing here drew on PBMCs, taken before TCRalphabeta/CD19-depleted stem cell transplant. Source of these receptors: a boy aged 2 to 10 with acute lymphoblastic leukemia, due to receive a stem cell transplant.

This clonotype was recorded at least ten times. CDR3 nucleotide sequence: TGCGCCAGCAGCTTGGCAGGACTAGCAGAGACCCAGTACTTC. Translated: CASSLAGLAETQYF. V and J are TRBV5-1 and TRBJ2-5, with TRBD2 identical over 8 bases. The CDR3 extends over 14 amino acids. The ends lost 0 bases at V and 4 bases at J; junction bases unmatched: 2. Germline-derived CDR1 and CDR2 are SGHRS and YFSETQ.

This clonotype occurred a few times. CDR3 amino acids: CASSWQGRPSGANVLTF. The CDR3 DNA follows: TGTGCCAGCAGCTGGCAGGGGCGTCCCTCTGGGGCCAACGTCCTGACTTTC. The J gene is TRBJ2-6, the V gene TRBV7-9, with a possible D match to TRBD1 (6 bases). The germline V and J ends were trimmed by 4 bases and 0 bases, with 13 bases remaining between them. This CDR3 is 17 amino acids long. The germline CDR1 and CDR2 sequences are SEHNR and FQNEAQ (reference sequence).

The table lists this clonotype with many counts. The V call is TRBV7-9, the J call TRBJ1-2; no firm D call. The V and J ends lost 4 bases and 4 bases respectively, with 16 bases between them. There are 15 residues in the CDR3. CDR1 is SEHNR, CDR2 FQNEAQ, per germline (reference sequence). CDR3 nucleotides: TGTGCCAGCAGCTCCCCCGGGGAGGTCGTCTATGGCTACACCTTC. Its protein is CASSSPGEVVYGYTF.

This clonotype has ten or more counts. This chain connects TRBV12-3 or TRBV12-4 to TRBJ2-2; D ambiguous. CDR3 length: 11 residues. Trimming left V 5 bases short and J 6 bases short, with 4 bases between. CDR3 in amino acids: CASSPAGELFF. The CDR3 nucleotides read TGTGCCAGCAGTCCGGCCGGGGAGCTGTTTTTT.

There are many counts of this clonotype. This sequence joins TRBV12-3 or TRBV12-4 and TRBJ2-7; 11 bases match TRBD2. The CDR3 totals 14 residues. Trimming at V came to 6 bases and at J to 7 bases, leaving 8 bases not matched to a gene. The CDR3 here is CASRGLAEASEQYF. The CDR3 region has the DNA TGTGCCAGCAGGGGACTAGCGGAGGCTTCTGAGCAGTACTTC.

This sequence joins TRBV20-1 and TRBJ1-5; D may be TRBD1 (5 bases). The V gene lost 0 bases and the J gene lost 11 bases, with 23 bases spanning the gap. Germline CDR1 is DFQATT and CDR2 is SNEGSKA (reference sequence). The CDR3 totals 16 residues. CDR3 nucleotide sequence: TGCAGTGCTAGAGATCCTGGGTCAGGGAACCTGGCAGCCCAGCATTTT. It encodes CSARDPGSGNLAAQHF.

V gene TRBV4-3 combines with J gene TRBJ1-3; D ambiguous. Germline loops: CDR1 LGHNA, CDR2 YSLEER. The CDR3 extends over 17 amino acids. V lost 0 bases and J 0 bases, leaving 12 bases between the germline ends. The CDR3 loop is CASSQERIGFSGNTIYF. The CDR3 DNA reads as TGCGCCAGCAGCCAAGAGAGGATCGGTTTCTCTGGAAACACCATATATTTT.

This clonotype appeared a few times. This chain connects TRBV15 to TRBJ2-5, with 7 bases matching TRBD2. Germline-derived CDR1 and CDR2 are LNHNV and YYDKDF (reference sequence). The CDR3 consists of 15 residues. Germline trimming cut 0 bases from V and 4 bases from J; bases unmatched to any gene: 5. DNA of the CDR3: TGTGCCACCAGCAGAGATCGGGGGGAGTTAGAGACCCAGTACTTC. Protein product: CATSRDRGELETQYF.

This clonotype was seen more than once but under ten times. The chain combines TRBV24-1 with TRBJ2-2, with TRBD2 matching over 8 bases. V trimming: 4 bases; J trimming: 8 bases; junction bases outside the gene matches: 14. The germline CDR1 and CDR2 sequences are KGHDR and SFDVKD. CDR3 length: 17 amino acids. CDR3 coding DNA: TGTGCCACCAGTGAGGGGGTAGCGGGACAAAATGCGGGGGAGCTGTTTTTT. Amino acids: CATSEGVAGQNAGELFF.

This clonotype showed up many times. The V and J genes are TRBV5-1 and TRBJ1-6; D ambiguous. With 0 bases removed from V and 8 bases from J, the gap between germline ends came to 9 bases. The CDR3 totals 14 residues. CDR1 is SGHRS and CDR2 is YFSETQ in the germline V gene. The CDR3 nucleotides read TGCGCCAGCAGCTTGGTTCTCGGCGATTCACCCCTCCACTTT. Protein sequence: CASSLVLGDSPLHF. Full variable domain (outside the CDR3, taken from reference TRBV5-1 and TRBJ1-6): KAGVTQTPRYLIKTRGQQVTLSCSPISGHRSVSWYQQTPGQGLQFLFEYFSETQRNKGNFPGRFSGRQFSNSRSEMNVSTLELGDSALYLCASSLVLGDSPLHFGNGTRLTVT.

The chain recombines TRBV27 with TRBJ1-4, with TRBD1 matching 8 bases. The CDR3 has 15 amino acids. Germline values: CDR1 MNHEY, CDR2 SMNVEV (reference sequence). The J segment lost 8 bases and the V segment lost 7 bases, leaving 12 bases of the junction unmatched. The CDR3 bases are TGTGCCAGCAAGAGATACCAGGGGGCGCTAGAAAAACTGTTTTTT. Its translation is CASKRYQGALEKLFF.

As to this clonotype: At one end the junction does not follow the germline gene, possibly because of a read error. The V gene is TRBV19, the J gene TRBJ1-5; D not certain. CDR3 size: 15 residues. The germline V gene has CDR1 LNHDA and CDR2 SQIVND (reference sequence). The CDR3 DNA reads TGTGGCAGTAGTATAGATCGGAGGGCCAATCAGCCCCAGCATTTT. As protein: CGSSIDRRANQPQHF.

This clonotype appeared a few times. The chain is built from TRBV5-1 and TRBJ2-7; D perhaps matches TRBD2 (6 bases). This CDR3 is built from 16 residues. CDR1 and CDR2 (germline): SGHRS, YFSETQ. V was trimmed by 1 base and J by 1 base, leaving 15 bases between them. CDR3 DNA sequence: TGCGCCAGCAGCTTGACTGTCGGGAGCCGGTCCTACGAGCAGTACTTC. Its translation: CASSLTVGSRSYEQYF.

This clonotype was seen a handful of times. This chain uses TRBV20-1 with TRBJ2-3; D gene ambiguous. Germline-derived CDR1 and CDR2 are DFQATT and SNEGSKA (reference sequence). Trimming took off 1 base at V and 4 bases at J, with 9 bases between the two ends. The CDR3 spans 13 residues. CDR3: CSARGRPADTQYF. The CDR3, as DNA: TGCAGTGCTAGAGGACGGCCCGCAGATACGCAGTATTTT.

This clonotype was observed many times. This rearrangement joins TRBV29-1 to TRBJ1-2; D unresolved. The CDR3 is 13 amino acids. Germline assignment: CDR1 SQVTM and CDR2 ANQGSEA. V gave up 3 bases and J gave up 3 bases, with 11 bases separating them. CDR3 DNA sequence: TGCAGCGTTGACCCCGGTGGCGACTATGGCTACACCTTC. It translates to CSVDPGGDYGYTF.

This clonotype was counted a few times. V usage is TRBV28 and J usage is TRBJ2-7, with 9 bases aligning to TRBD1. Per germline, CDR1 MDHEN and CDR2 SYDVKM. J gave up 3 bases and V 6 bases, and 3 bases lay outside the gene matches. This CDR3 is 13 amino acids long. The DNA for the CDR3 is TGTGCCAGCAGACGGGGACAGGGCTACGAGCAGTACTTC. Its protein is CASRRGQGYEQYF.